The rows below give T cell receptor beta chains drawn from one sample of a study of T cells in Graves' hyperthyroidism and ophthalmopathy. TCRdb called the multiplex PCR reads again in MiXCR, with one record for every CDR3 protein. This table holds over 550,000 distinct CDR3 sequences, 15% to 20% found once. The sample comprised blood. These receptors were obtained from a young woman with Graves' hyperthyroidism. Each CDR3 is given with its conserved first and last residue. The D gene is left open where the match is weak. Size values are once, few and many counts, or a class for expanded clones, and some rows have none.

abundance: many
j_gene: TRBJ2-7
d_gene: .
v_gene: TRBV6-5
len: 15
CDR3aa: CASSSVDGDSYEQYF
CDR3nt: TGTGCCAGCAGTTCCGTAGACGGAGACTCCTACGAGCAGTACTTC

abundance: many
j_gene: TRBJ2-3
d_gene: .
v_gene: TRBV29-1
len: 14
CDR3aa: CSVESIYSSDTQYF
CDR3nt: TGCAGCGTTGAATCCATCTATTCGAGTGATACGCAGTATTTT

abundance: many
j_gene: TRBJ1-2
d_gene: .
v_gene: TRBV3-1
len: 14
CDR3aa: CASSQGVSNYGYTF
CDR3nt: TGTGCCAGCAGCCAGGGGGTCAGTAACTATGGCTACACCTTC

abundance: many
j_gene: TRBJ1-6
d_gene: TRBD1
v_gene: TRBV3-1
len: 16
CDR3aa: CASSHFRETGVSPLHF
CDR3nt: TGTGCCAGCAGCCATTTTCGGGAGACAGGGGTATCACCCCTCCACTTT

abundance: few
j_gene: TRBJ2-3
d_gene: .
v_gene: TRBV5-8
len: 14
CDR3aa: CASSLTAQSDTQYF
CDR3nt: TGTGCCAGCAGCTTAACTGCCCAGTCGGATACGCAGTATTTT

abundance: .
j_gene: TRBJ2-5
d_gene: TRBD1
v_gene: TRBV24-1
len: 17
CDR3aa: CATSDPFRDRVVETQYF
CDR3nt: TGTGCCACCAGTGATCCATTCCGGGACAGGGTGGTGGAGACCCAGTACTTC

abundance: few
j_gene: TRBJ2-7
d_gene: .
v_gene: TRBV5-1
len: 16
CDR3aa: CASSLASGRPFNEQYF
CDR3nt: TGCGCCAGCAGCTTGGCCTCGGGAAGACCGTTCAACGAGCAGTACTTC

abundance: many
j_gene: TRBJ1-1
d_gene: .
v_gene: TRBV3-1
len: 14
CDR3aa: CASSQDQQGTEAFF
CDR3nt: TGTGCCAGCAGCCAAGATCAGCAGGGCACTGAAGCTTTCTTT

abundance: .
j_gene: TRBJ1-5
d_gene: .
v_gene: TRBV10-3
len: 14
CDR3aa: CAISVDGSNQPQHF
CDR3nt: TGTGCCATCAGTGTAGACGGTAGCAATCAGCCCCAGCATTTT

abundance: few
j_gene: TRBJ2-1
d_gene: .
v_gene: TRBV6-5
len: 20
CDR3aa: CASSYSTGTRRLRFMHEQFF
CDR3nt: TGTGCCAGCAGTTACTCAACCGGGACTCGACGGCTCCGATTCATGCATGAGCAGTTCTTC

abundance: many
j_gene: TRBJ1-1
d_gene: .
v_gene: TRBV27
len: 12
CDR3aa: CASRQGNTEAFF
CDR3nt: TGTGCCAGCAGACAGGGGAACACTGAAGCTTTCTTT

abundance: .
j_gene: TRBJ1-1
d_gene: .
v_gene: TRBV7-9
len: 16
CDR3aa: CASSLGLGIPNTEAFF
CDR3nt: TGTGCCAGCAGCTTAGGCCTAGGAATACCGAACACTGAAGCTTTCTTT

abundance: few
j_gene: TRBJ2-5
d_gene: .
v_gene: TRBV18
len: 14
CDR3aa: CASPGGGLGETQYF
CDR3nt: TGTGCCAGCCCAGGAGGGGGCTTGGGAGAGACCCAGTACTTC

abundance: many
j_gene: TRBJ2-1
d_gene: .
v_gene: TRBV12-3/TRBV12-4
len: 17
CDR3aa: CASSPGGFGTANNEQFF
CDR3nt: TGTGCCAGCAGCCCCGGGGGATTCGGGACAGCCAACAATGAGCAGTTCTTC

abundance: many
j_gene: TRBJ2-1
d_gene: .
v_gene: TRBV5-5
len: 14
CDR3aa: CASSPYFLANEQFF
CDR3nt: TGTGCCAGCAGCCCATATTTCCTAGCCAATGAGCAGTTCTTC

abundance: many
j_gene: TRBJ2-1
d_gene: TRBD1
v_gene: TRBV7-2
len: 17
CDR3aa: CASSPPRQGADYNEQFF
CDR3nt: TGTGCCAGCAGCCCCCCCAGACAGGGGGCCGACTACAATGAGCAGTTCTTC

abundance: many
j_gene: TRBJ1-1
d_gene: .
v_gene: TRBV5-1
len: 11
CDR3aa: CASRQNTEAFF
CDR3nt: TGCGCCAGCAGGCAGAACACTGAAGCTTTCTTT

abundance: many
j_gene: TRBJ2-5
d_gene: TRBD2
v_gene: TRBV6-2/TRBV6-3
len: 17
CDR3aa: CASSYLPGRGGAETQYF
CDR3nt: TGTGCCAGCAGTTACCTCCCGGGGCGCGGGGGGGCGGAGACCCAGTACTTC

abundance: many
j_gene: TRBJ1-1
d_gene: .
v_gene: TRBV20-1
len: 13
CDR3aa: CSARISTDTEAFF
CDR3nt: TGCAGTGCTAGAATATCAACAGACACTGAAGCTTTCTTT

abundance: few
j_gene: TRBJ2-7
d_gene: TRBD1
v_gene: TRBV2
len: 14
CDR3aa: CASRPGQGLYEQYF
CDR3nt: TGTGCCAGCAGGCCGGGACAGGGTCTGTACGAGCAGTACTTC

abundance: .
j_gene: TRBJ2-5
d_gene: .
v_gene: TRBV19
len: 15
CDR3aa: CASSPLRGGAETQYF
CDR3nt: TGTGCCAGTAGTCCCCTCCGCGGGGGCGCAGAGACCCAGTACTTC

abundance: few
j_gene: TRBJ1-1
d_gene: .
v_gene: TRBV10-2
len: 13
CDR3aa: CASSKMWVAEAFF
CDR3nt: TGCGCCAGCAGTAAGATGTGGGTCGCTGAAGCTTTCTTT

abundance: .
j_gene: TRBJ2-1
d_gene: TRBD1
v_gene: TRBV27
len: 17
CDR3aa: CASSLSRGQMGYNEQFF
CDR3nt: TGTGCCAGCAGTCTCTCCCGGGGACAGATGGGGTACAATGAGCAGTTCTTC

abundance: few
j_gene: TRBJ1-1
d_gene: .
v_gene: TRBV6-1
len: 14
CDR3aa: CASTWSRMNTEAFF
CDR3nt: TGTGCCAGTACCTGGAGCCGGATGAACACTGAAGCTTTCTTT

abundance: many
j_gene: TRBJ1-2
d_gene: TRBD1
v_gene: TRBV12-3/TRBV12-4
len: 14
CDR3aa: CASSHGQGLYGYTF
CDR3nt: TGTGCCAGCAGTCACGGACAGGGTTTATATGGCTACACCTTC

abundance: few
j_gene: TRBJ2-4
d_gene: TRBD1
v_gene: TRBV2
len: 14
CDR3aa: CASSGQGISYIQYF
CDR3nt: TGTGCCAGCTCGGGACAGGGGATATCGTACATTCAGTACTTC

abundance: many
j_gene: TRBJ1-1
d_gene: TRBD1
v_gene: TRBV28
len: 17
CDR3aa: CASSLLSGTGGNTEAFF
CDR3nt: TGTGCCAGCAGTCTACTCTCCGGGACAGGGGGGAACACTGAAGCTTTCTTT

abundance: many
j_gene: TRBJ2-1
d_gene: .
v_gene: TRBV18
len: 14
CDR3aa: CASSPGRGSDEQFF
CDR3nt: TGTGCCAGCTCACCAGGCCGGGGAAGCGATGAGCAGTTCTTC

abundance: many
j_gene: TRBJ2-1
d_gene: .
v_gene: TRBV13
len: 13
CDR3aa: CASSTRTLLEQFF
CDR3nt: TGTGCCAGCAGCACCCGAACCCTCCTCGAGCAGTTCTTC

abundance: .
j_gene: TRBJ2-5
d_gene: TRBD2
v_gene: TRBV18
len: 17
CDR3aa: CASSPLTSGRTQETQYF
CDR3nt: TGTGCCAGCTCACCGTTGACTAGCGGGCGAACTCAAGAGACCCAGTACTTC

abundance: many
j_gene: TRBJ2-1
d_gene: TRBD2
v_gene: TRBV20-1
len: 14
CDR3aa: CSALAGGPRGEQFF
CDR3nt: TGCAGTGCGCTAGCGGGGGGGCCACGGGGTGAGCAGTTCTTC

abundance: .
j_gene: TRBJ2-1
d_gene: TRBD2
v_gene: TRBV14
len: 18
CDR3aa: CASSRGGLVQSSYNEQFF
CDR3nt: TGTGCCAGCAGCCGGGGGGGTTTGGTACAAAGCTCCTACAATGAGCAGTTCTTC

abundance: many
j_gene: TRBJ2-7
d_gene: TRBD1
v_gene: TRBV6-1
len: 13
CDR3aa: CASHAGTADEQYF
CDR3nt: TGTGCCAGTCATGCCGGGACAGCGGATGAGCAGTACTTC

abundance: .
j_gene: TRBJ2-1
d_gene: TRBD2
v_gene: TRBV18
len: 19
CDR3aa: CASSPLAGGNFNSYNEQFF
CDR3nt: TGTGCCAGCTCACCGCTAGCGGGAGGGAATTTTAACTCCTACAATGAGCAGTTCTTC